This T cell receptor (beta chain) was identified in a study of identical twins. Healthy Caucasians provided all donations. Overall study results and limits: The abundant beta clonotypes from cord blood had fewer insertions, and memory repertoires had none of this. In drawing conclusions, the study used cross-sectional statistical analysis and did not follow the same donors.

A note on this clonotype: Antigen unknown. An end of the junction differs from the germline gene, which may be a read error.

Unique molecular identifiers were present on cDNA, and template switching added a universal primer site. TCRdb recomputed calls from the 5' RACE reads with MiXCR, one row per CDR3 protein. The table lists around 1.7 million distinct CDR3 sequences, 32% of them singletons. CDR1 is SQVTM, CDR2 ANQGSEA, per germline. There are 18 residues in the CDR3. What was sequenced was cord blood. The chain carries TRBV29-1 and TRBJ2-6, with a tentative D call TRBD1 (6 bases). This receptor was identified in a newborn girl in good health. CDR3 sequence (DNA): TGCAGCGTTATTCCGAAGACAGGTAGCCTCTCTGAGGCCAACGTCCTGACTTTC. Its translation: CSVIPKTGSLSEANVLTF.